These 7 T cell receptor beta chains originate from one sample sequenced in a study of cytomegalovirus exposure and HLA in healthy donors. It was with 60 Vbeta and 13 Jbeta primers that the PCR ran. Profiled with immunoSEQ multiplex PCR; TCRdb holds only in-frame clones, not every one. Of 85,000 to 120,000 clones in the sample, 83% were seen once. Specimen: PBMCs. The receptors shown here come from a man aged 35-49 years in good health and CMV-seronegative.

The CDR3 sequence is CASSPRQDSRYEQYF. The CDR3 region has the DNA TGTGCCAGCAGCCCCCGGCAGGATTCACGCTACGAGCAGTACTTC. The chain uses TRBV9 and TRBJ2-7; D gene uncertain. The CDR3 length is 15 residues. V lost 4 bases to trimming and J lost 3 bases, with 17 bases between them. Germline V gene lookup returns CDR1 SGDLS and CDR2 YYNGEE.

The rearrangement uses TRBV7-6 and TRBJ2-2, with 8 bases matching TRBD1. This CDR3 has 15 amino acids. CDR1 and CDR2 (germline): SGHVS, FNYEAQ. V trimming: 2 bases; J trimming: 4 bases; junction bases outside the gene matches: 3. The CDR3 loop reads CASSLPQGGTGELFF. The CDR3 DNA reads as TGTGCCAGCAGCTTACCACAGGGGGGCACCGGGGAGCTGTTTTTT. Looking up the rest from reference TRBV7-6 and TRBJ2-2 gives the full variable domain: GAGVSQSPRYKVTKRGQDVALRCDPISGHVSLYWYRQALGQGPEFLTYFNYEAQQDKSGLPNDRFSAERPEGSISTLTIQRTEQRDSAMYRCASSLPQGGTGELFFGEGSRLTVL.

This sequence joins TRBV5-1 and TRBJ1-1; possible D gene TRBD1, 6 bases. Trimming shortened V by 6 bases and J by 10 bases, and 25 bases separated the two germline ends. The CDR3 runs to 15 residues. CDR1 is SGHRS and CDR2 is YFSETQ in the germline V gene. The CDR3 region is CASTQIGGGSGGAFF. In nucleotides, the CDR3 is TGCGCCAGCACCCAGATAGGGGGGGGCTCCGGGGGAGCTTTCTTT.

The chain uses TRBV18 and TRBJ1-4, with 9 bases lining up with TRBD1. The CDR3 is 15 residues long. V trimming: 3 bases; J trimming: 3 bases; junction bases outside the gene matches: 2. Germline values: CDR1 KGHSH, CDR2 LQKENI. CDR3 sequence reads: CASSPRQGANEKLFF. The CDR3 nucleotides read TGTGCCAGCTCACCTCGACAGGGGGCTAATGAAAAACTGTTTTTT. Supplemented by reference TRBV18 and TRBJ1-4, the full variable domain reads NAGVMQNPRHLVRRRGQEARLRCSPMKGHSHVYWYRQLPEEGLKFMVYLQKENIIDESGMPKERFSAEFPKEGPSILRIQQVVRGDSAAYFCASSPRQGANEKLFFGSGTQLSVL.

The chain couples TRBV21-1 to TRBJ2-5; the table's D call TRBD1 went unverified against the DNA. Gene TRBJ2-7 matches the end of the DNA better, so the J call may be wrong. TRBV21-1 is termed a pseudogene. The CDR3 consists of 15 residues. The CDR3: CASSKAAQGAHEQYF. The CDR3 DNA reads as TGTGCCAGCAGCAAAGCCGCACAGGGGGCCCACGAGCAGTACTTC.

The chain joins TRBV19 to TRBJ1-1; tentatively, D is TRBD1 (5 bases). Trimming took 6 bases from V and 1 from J, leaving 9 bases between them. There are 13 residues in the CDR3. From germline, CDR1 is LNHDA and CDR2 SQIVND (reference sequence). The DNA for the CDR3 is TGTGCCAGTAGCGTGACAGAGAACACTGAAGCTTTCTTT. Translating gives CASSVTENTEAFF.

This clone was seen only once. The gene calls are TRBV7-2 and TRBJ1-2; D is unresolved. The CDR3 extends over 16 amino acids. Germline assignment: CDR1 SGHTA and CDR2 FQGNSA. Trimming removed 1 base at V and 3 bases at J, with 15 bases between. This chain's CDR3 is CASSLVSRSADYGYTF. As DNA, the CDR3 is TGTGCCAGCAGCTTAGTTAGCAGATCAGCGGACTATGGCTACACCTTC.